These 6 T cell receptor beta chains came from one sample sequenced in a study of Graves' ophthalmopathy and Graves' hyperthyroidism. RNA transcripts were the template, and TCR beta CDR3 regions were amplified from them. After a first-round RT-PCR with HTBI primers, a second-round multiplex PCR was run. One entry per CDR3 protein results from TCRdb running MiXCR on the multiplex PCR reads. The sample contains over 450,000 distinct CDR3 sequences, around 14% of which appear only once. The sequenced material came from blood. These receptors all stem from a woman aged 25 to 39 with Graves' ophthalmopathy.

This clonotype was recorded at least ten times. Here the CDR3 DNA reads TGTGCCAGCAGTGGGGGACAGGGTTGGGAGACCCAGTACTTC. Translated: CASSGGQGWETQYF. The chain is built from TRBV6-1 and TRBJ2-5, with 9 bases aligning to TRBD1. V was clipped by 4 bases and J by 5 bases; unmatched bases: 5. The CDR3 has 14 residues. The germline CDR1 and CDR2 sequences are MNHNS and SASEGT.

This clonotype was seen repeatedly, ten times or more. This chain links TRBV29-1 with TRBJ2-7; D is unclear. Germline V gene data show CDR1 as SQVTM and CDR2 as ANQGSEA. V was clipped by 4 bases and J by 2 bases, with 12 bases between them. This CDR3 has 13 amino acids. The CDR3 protein is CSVVGSTAYEQYF. In DNA form, the CDR3 reads TGCAGCGTTGTTGGTTCAACAGCCTACGAGCAGTACTTC.

This chain connects TRBV11-3 to TRBJ2-5; possibly TRBD1 or TRBD2 for D (6 bases each). Trimming stripped 2 bases from V and 4 bases from J, with 14 bases between. This CDR3 has 15 amino acids. Looked up from germline, CDR1 is SGHNT and CDR2 is YENEEA. The CDR3 reads CASSLIGGPGETQYF. CDR3 DNA sequence: TGTGCCAGCAGCTTAATTGGGGGGCCTGGAGAGACCCAGTACTTC.

This clonotype was counted ten times or more. CDR3 nucleotides: TGTGCCAGCAGTATACAGGGTGGCGAGCAGTACTTC. Amino acids: CASSIQGGEQYF. The chain uses TRBV6-5 and TRBJ2-7; a weak D match, TRBD1 (6 bases). Per the germline V gene, CDR1 is MNHEY and CDR2 is SVGAGI. Trimming removed 5 bases at V and 6 bases at J, with 11 bases between. This CDR3 is built from 12 residues.

This clonotype was detected only a few times. V gene TRBV24-1 combines with J gene TRBJ2-4, with D possibly TRBD2 on 6 matching bases. Germline V gene data show CDR1 as KGHDR and CDR2 as SFDVKD. Trimming stripped 4 bases from V and 1 base from J, with 7 bases between. The CDR3 totals 14 residues. The CDR3 reads CATSEGGAKNIQYF. The CDR3 coding sequence is TGTGCCACCAGTGAGGGGGGTGCCAAAAACATTCAGTACTTC.

This chain uses TRBV7-2 with TRBJ2-5, with D hard to call. CDR3 size: 13 residues. CDR1 is SGHTA, CDR2 FQGNSA, per germline. With 3 bases removed from V and 4 bases from J, the gap between germline ends came to 9 bases. CDR3 sequence (DNA): TGTGCCAGCAGCTTTTATCCCCGAGAGACCCAGTACTTC. Translated, it gives CASSFYPRETQYF.